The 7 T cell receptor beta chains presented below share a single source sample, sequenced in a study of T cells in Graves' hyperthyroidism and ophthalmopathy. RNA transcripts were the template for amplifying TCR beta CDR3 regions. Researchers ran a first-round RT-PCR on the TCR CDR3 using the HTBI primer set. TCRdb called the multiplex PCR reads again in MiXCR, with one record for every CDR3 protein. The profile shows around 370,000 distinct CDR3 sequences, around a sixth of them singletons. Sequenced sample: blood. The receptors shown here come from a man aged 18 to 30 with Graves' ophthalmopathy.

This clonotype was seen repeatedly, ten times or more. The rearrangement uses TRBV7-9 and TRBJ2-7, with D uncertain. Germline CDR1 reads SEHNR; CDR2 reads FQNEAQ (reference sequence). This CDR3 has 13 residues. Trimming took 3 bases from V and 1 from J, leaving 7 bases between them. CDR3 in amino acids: CASSFYKSYEQYF. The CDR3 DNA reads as TGTGCCAGCAGCTTCTACAAGTCCTACGAGCAGTACTTC.

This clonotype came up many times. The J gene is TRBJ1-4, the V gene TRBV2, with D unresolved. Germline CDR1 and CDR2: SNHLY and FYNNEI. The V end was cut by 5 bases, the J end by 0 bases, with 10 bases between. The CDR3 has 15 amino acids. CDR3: CASSPTAATNEKLFF. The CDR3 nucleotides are TGTGCCAGCAGTCCGACCGCCGCAACTAATGAAAAACTGTTTTTT.

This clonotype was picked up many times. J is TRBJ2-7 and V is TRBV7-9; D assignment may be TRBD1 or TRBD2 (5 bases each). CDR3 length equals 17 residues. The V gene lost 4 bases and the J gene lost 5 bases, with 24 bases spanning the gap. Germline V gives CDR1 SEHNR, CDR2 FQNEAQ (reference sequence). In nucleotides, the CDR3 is TGTGCCAGCAGCTCGCACAGAATCGGGACGGTATACAACGAGCAGTACTTC. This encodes CASSSHRIGTVYNEQYF.

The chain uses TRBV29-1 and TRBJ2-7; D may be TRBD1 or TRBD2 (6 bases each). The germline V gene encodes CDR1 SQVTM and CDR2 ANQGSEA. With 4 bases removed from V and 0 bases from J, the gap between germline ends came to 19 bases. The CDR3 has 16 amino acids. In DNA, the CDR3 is TGCAGCGTTGGGGAAGGTGGGGGGCTTAGCTCCTACGAGCAGTACTTC. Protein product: CSVGEGGGLSSYEQYF.

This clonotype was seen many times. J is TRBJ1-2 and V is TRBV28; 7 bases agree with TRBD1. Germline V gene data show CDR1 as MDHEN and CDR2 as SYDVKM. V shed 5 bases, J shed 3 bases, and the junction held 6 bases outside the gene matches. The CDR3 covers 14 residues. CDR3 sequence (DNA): TGTGCCAGCAGTCGCCTCGGGACAGACTATGGCTACACCTTC. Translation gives CASSRLGTDYGYTF.

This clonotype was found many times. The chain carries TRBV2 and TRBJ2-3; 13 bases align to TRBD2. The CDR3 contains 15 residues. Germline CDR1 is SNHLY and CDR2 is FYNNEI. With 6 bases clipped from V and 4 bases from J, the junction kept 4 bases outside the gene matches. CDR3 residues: CASSDGTSGADTQYF. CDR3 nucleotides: TGTGCCAGCAGCGACGGGACTAGCGGGGCAGATACGCAGTATTTT.

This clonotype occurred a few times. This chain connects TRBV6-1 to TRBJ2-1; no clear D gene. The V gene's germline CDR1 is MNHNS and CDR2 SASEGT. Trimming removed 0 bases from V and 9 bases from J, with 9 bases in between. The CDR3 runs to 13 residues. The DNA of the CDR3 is TGTGCCAGCAGTGAAGCGCCTTCGGGTGAGCAGTTCTTC. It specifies CASSEAPSGEQFF.